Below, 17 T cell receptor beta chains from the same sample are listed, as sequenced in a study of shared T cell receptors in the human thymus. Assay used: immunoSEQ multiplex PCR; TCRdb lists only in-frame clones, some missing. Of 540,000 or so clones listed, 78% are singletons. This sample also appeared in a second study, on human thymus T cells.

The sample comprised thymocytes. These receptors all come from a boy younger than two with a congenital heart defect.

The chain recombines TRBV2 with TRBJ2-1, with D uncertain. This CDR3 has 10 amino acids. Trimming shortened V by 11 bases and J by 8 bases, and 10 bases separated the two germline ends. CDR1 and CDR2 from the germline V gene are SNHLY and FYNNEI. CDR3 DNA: TGTGCCTGCGCGATCGATGAGCAGTTCTTC. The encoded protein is CACAIDEQFF.

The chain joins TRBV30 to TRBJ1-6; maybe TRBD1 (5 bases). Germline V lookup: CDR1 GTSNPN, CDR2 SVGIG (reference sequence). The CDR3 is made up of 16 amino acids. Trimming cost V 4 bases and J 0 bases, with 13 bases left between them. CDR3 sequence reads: CAWIPTESSYNSPLHF. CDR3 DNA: TGTGCCTGGATCCCGACAGAGAGCTCCTATAATTCACCCCTCCACTTT.

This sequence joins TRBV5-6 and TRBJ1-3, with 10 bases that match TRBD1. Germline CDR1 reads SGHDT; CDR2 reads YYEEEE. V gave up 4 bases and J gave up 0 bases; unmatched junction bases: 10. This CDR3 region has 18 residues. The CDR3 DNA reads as TGTGCCAGCAGCCGGGACAGGGGCCGACAAAGCTCTGGAAACACCATATATTTT. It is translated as CASSRDRGRQSSGNTIYF.

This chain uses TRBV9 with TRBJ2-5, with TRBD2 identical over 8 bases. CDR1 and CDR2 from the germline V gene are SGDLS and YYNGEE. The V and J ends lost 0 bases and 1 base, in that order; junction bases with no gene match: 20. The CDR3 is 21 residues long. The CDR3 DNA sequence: TGTGCCAGCAGCGTAGGAATAAGCGGGAGAGACTTCACCCACACCCAAGAGACCCAGTACTTC. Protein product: CASSVGISGRDFTHTQETQYF. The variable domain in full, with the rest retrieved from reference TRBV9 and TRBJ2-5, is DSGVTQTPKHLITATGQRVTLRCSPRSGDLSVYWYQQSLDQGLQFLIQYYNGEERAKGNILERFSAQQFPDLHSELNLSSLELGDSALYFCASSVGISGRDFTHTQETQYFGPGTRLLVL.

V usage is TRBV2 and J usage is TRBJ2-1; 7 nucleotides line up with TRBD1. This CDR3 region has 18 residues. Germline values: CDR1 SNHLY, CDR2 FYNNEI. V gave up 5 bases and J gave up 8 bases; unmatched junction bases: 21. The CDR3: CASSYHLTGRAFSDEQFF. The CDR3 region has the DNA TGTGCCAGCAGTTACCACTTGACAGGGCGCGCATTCAGTGATGAGCAGTTCTTC.

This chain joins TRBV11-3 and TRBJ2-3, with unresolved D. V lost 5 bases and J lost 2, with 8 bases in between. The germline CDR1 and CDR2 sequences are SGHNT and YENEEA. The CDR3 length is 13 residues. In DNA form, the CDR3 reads TGTGCCAGCAGCCCCATTTTCACAGATACGCAGTATTTT. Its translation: CASSPIFTDTQYF.

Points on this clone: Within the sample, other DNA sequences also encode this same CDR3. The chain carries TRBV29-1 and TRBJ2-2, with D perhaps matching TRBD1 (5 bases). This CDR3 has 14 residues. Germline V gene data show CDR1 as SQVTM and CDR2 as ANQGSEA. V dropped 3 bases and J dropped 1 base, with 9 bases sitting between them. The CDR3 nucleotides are TGCAGCGTTGACCGAACAGGGAACACCGGGGAGCTGTTTTTT. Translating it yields CSVDRTGNTGELFF.

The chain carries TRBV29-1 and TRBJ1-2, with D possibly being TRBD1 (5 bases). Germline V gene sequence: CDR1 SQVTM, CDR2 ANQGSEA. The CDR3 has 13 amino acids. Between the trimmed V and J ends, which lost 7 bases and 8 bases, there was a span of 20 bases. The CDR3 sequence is CSATQGQRGGYTF. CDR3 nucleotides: TGCAGCGCCACCCAGGGCCAGCGAGGCGGCTACACCTTC.

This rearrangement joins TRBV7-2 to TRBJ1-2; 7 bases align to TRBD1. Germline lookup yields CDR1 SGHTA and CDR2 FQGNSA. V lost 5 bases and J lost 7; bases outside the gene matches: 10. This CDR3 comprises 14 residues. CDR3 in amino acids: CASSSEGGWVGYTF. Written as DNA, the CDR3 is TGTGCCAGCAGCAGCGAAGGGGGCTGGGTTGGCTACACCTTC. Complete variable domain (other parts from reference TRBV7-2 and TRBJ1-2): GAGVSQSPSNKVTEKGKDVELRCDPISGHTALYWYRQSLGQGLEFLIYFQGNSAPDKSGLPSDRFSAERTGGSVSTLTIQRTQQEDSAVYLCASSSEGGWVGYTFGSGTRLTVV.

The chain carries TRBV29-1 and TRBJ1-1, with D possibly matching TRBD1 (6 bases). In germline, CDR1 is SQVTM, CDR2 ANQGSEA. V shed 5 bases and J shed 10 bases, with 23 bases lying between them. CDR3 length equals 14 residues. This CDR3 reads CSVRTAPLSTGAFF. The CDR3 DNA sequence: TGCAGCGTTCGGACAGCCCCCTTGAGTACCGGAGCTTTCTTT. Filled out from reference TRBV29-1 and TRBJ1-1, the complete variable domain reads SAVISQKPSRDICQRGTSLTIQCQVDSQVTMMFWYRQQPGQSLTLIATANQGSEATYESGFVIDKFPISRPNLTFSTLTVSNMSPEDSSIYLCSVRTAPLSTGAFFGQGTRLTVV.

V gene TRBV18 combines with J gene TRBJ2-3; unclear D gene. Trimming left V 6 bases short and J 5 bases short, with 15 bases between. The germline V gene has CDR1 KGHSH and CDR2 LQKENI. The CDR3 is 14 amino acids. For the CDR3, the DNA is TGTGCCAGCTCCCTGGTAGTTGGCGGAGATACGCAGTATTTT. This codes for CASSLVVGGDTQYF. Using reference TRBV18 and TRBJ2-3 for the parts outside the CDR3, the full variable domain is NAGVMQNPRHLVRRRGQEARLRCSPMKGHSHVYWYRQLPEEGLKFMVYLQKENIIDESGMPKERFSAEFPKEGPSILRIQQVVRGDSAAYFCASSLVVGGDTQYFGPGTRLTVL.

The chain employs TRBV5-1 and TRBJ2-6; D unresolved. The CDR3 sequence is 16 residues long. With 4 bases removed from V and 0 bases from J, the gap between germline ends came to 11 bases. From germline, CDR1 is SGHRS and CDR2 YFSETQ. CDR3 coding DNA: TGCGCCAGCAGCCATAAACTGAGCTCTGGGGCCAACGTCCTGACTTTC. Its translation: CASSHKLSSGANVLTF.

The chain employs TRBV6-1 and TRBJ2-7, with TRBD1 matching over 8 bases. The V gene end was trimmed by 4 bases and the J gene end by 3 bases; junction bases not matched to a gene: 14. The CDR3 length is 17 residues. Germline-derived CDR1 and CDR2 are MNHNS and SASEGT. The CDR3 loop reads CASSGGAVGTGVYEQYF. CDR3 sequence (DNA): TGTGCCAGCAGTGGGGGGGCCGTCGGGACAGGCGTCTACGAGCAGTACTTC.

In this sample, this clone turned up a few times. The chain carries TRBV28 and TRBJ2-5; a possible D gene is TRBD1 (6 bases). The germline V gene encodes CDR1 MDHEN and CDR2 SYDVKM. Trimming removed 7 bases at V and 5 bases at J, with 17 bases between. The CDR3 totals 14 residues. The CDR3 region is CASIPTGYRETQYF. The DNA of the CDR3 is TGTGCCAGCATCCCGACAGGCTATCGGGAGACCCAGTACTTC. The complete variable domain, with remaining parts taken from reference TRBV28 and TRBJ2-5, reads DVKVTQSSRYLVKRTGEKVFLECVQDMDHENMFWYRQDPGLGLRLIYFSYDVKMKEKGDIPEGYSVSREKKERFSLILESASTNQTSMYLCASIPTGYRETQYFGPGTRLLVL.

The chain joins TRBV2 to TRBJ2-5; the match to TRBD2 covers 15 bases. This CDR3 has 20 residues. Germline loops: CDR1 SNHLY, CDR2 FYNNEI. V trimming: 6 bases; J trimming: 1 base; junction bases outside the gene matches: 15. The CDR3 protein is CASRIYTRTSGRGPQETQYF. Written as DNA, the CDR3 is TGTGCCAGCAGAATATATACCCGGACTAGCGGGAGGGGGCCCCAAGAGACCCAGTACTTC.

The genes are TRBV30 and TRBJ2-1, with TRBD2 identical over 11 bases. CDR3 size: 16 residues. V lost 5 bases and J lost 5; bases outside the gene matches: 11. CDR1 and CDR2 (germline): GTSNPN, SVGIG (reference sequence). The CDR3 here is CAWGFSGRAPNNEQFF. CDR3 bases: TGTGCCTGGGGATTTAGCGGGAGGGCCCCCAACAATGAGCAGTTCTTC.

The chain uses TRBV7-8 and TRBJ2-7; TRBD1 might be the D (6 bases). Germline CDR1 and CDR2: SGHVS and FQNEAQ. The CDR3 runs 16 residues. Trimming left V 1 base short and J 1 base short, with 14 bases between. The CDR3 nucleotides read TGTGCCAGCAGCTTAGGTTGGGGGCAGGTTTCCTACGAGCAGTACTTC. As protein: CASSLGWGQVSYEQYF.